This TCR beta chain was profiled in a study of graft-versus-host responses after intestinal transplantation. Clones were sequenced by immunoSEQ multiplex PCR, and TCRdb holds only the in-frame ones, with some missing. The sample yields 35,000 to 40,000 clones, around 90% seen once. Graft tissue was processed to release intraepithelial and lamina propria lymphocytes. The starting material was ileum tissue, obtained around 190 days after intestinal transplant. This TCR was sampled from a human patient who received an intestinal transplant, so some T cells may come from the graft donor.

CDR3 sequence: CASRSHRGEQYF. The CDR3 DNA reads TGTGCCAGCAGATCCCACAGGGGCGAGCAGTACTTC. The rearrangement uses TRBV6-5 and TRBJ2-7; the match to TRBD1 covers 7 bases. Looked up from germline, CDR1 is MNHEY and CDR2 is SVGAGI. This CDR3 is 12 amino acids long. V lost 6 bases, J lost 6 bases, and 5 bases stayed unmatched.